The present T cell receptor beta chain was sequenced within a study of cytomegalovirus exposure and HLA in healthy donors. Study results and caveats: The study flagged roughly 150 TCR beta chains as cytomegalovirus-associated. Across donors, most TCRs were seen rarely, yet some public ones were widespread. CMV serostatus was the only immune exposure information that was available.

Germline lookup yields CDR1 MNHEY and CDR2 SVGAGI. The CDR3 is 13 amino acids. The J segment lost 7 bases and the V segment lost 6 bases, leaving 7 bases of the junction unmatched. About this clone: Antigen unknown.

PCR employed 60 Vbeta and 13 Jbeta primers. Original processing notes: Counted up in a later analysis, unique TCR beta chains came to some 72 million, with some 9.9 million shared. The data were produced by immunoSEQ multiplex PCR, yet TCRdb's version contains in-frame clones alone and is incomplete. The DNA was the basis for D and trimming; V, J and clone size are from that table. The sample carries about 130,000 clones, about 80% recorded once. The V call is TRBV6-5, the J call TRBJ1-2; 8 nucleotides line up with TRBD1. The TCR sequence derives from a man aged 30 to 45 in good health and CMV-seronegative. Sequencing was performed on PBMCs. The CDR3 region is CASSPQDRGGYTF. In nucleotides, the CDR3 is TGTGCCAGCAGCCCCCAAGACAGGGGTGGCTACACCTTC.